The 32 T cell receptor beta chains reported below all come from one sample, sequenced in a study of graft-versus-host responses after intestinal transplantation. The table came from immunoSEQ multiplex PCR; TCRdb's copy has only in-frame clones and leaves some out. The top ten hold under 0.4% of the sample, which has some 81,000 clones, roughly 89% seen once. Antigens of these TCRs are unknown. The sample consisted of unstimulated CD4+ T cells sorted from spleen or lymph node cells, taken before intestinal transplant. The receptors stem from a human donor who received an intestinal transplant.

The rearrangement uses TRBV6-1 and TRBJ2-7; D is unclear. The CDR3 has 14 residues. Per germline, CDR1 MNHNS and CDR2 SASEGT. The V and J ends lost 7 bases and 2 bases respectively, with 15 bases between them. DNA for the CDR3: TGTGCCAGCAACTGGCGGTCGACCCCCTACGAGCAGTACTTC. This codes for CASNWRSTPYEQYF.

This clone was picked up one time. The chain joins TRBV11-3 to TRBJ2-5; 7 nucleotides align to TRBD1. After removal of 5 bases from V and 2 bases from J, the junction contained 5 bases not matched to a gene. The CDR3 is 14 residues long. Germline values: CDR1 SGHNT, CDR2 YENEEA. CDR3 sequence reads: CASSDGTAQETQYF. The DNA for the CDR3 is TGTGCCAGCAGCGATGGGACAGCACAAGAGACCCAGTACTTC.

The rearrangement links TRBV6-1 to TRBJ1-5; D remains unclear. In germline, CDR1 is MNHNS, CDR2 SASEGT. The length of the CDR3 is 10 residues. The CDR3 sequence is CAGGRQPQHF. The CDR3 DNA reads as TGTGCGGGCGGGCGTCAGCCCCAGCATTTT.

The chain recombines TRBV6-4 with TRBJ2-1; 11 bases map to TRBD2. This CDR3 region has 17 residues. Losses at the gene ends were 11 bases for V and 1 base for J; bases not matched to a gene: 13. From germline, CDR1 is MRHNA and CDR2 SNTAGT. Here the CDR3 reads CAPRGTSGSLSYNEQFF. The CDR3 coding sequence is TGTGCCCCCAGGGGTACTAGCGGGAGTCTTTCCTACAATGAGCAGTTCTTC.

The chain couples TRBV11-2 to TRBJ2-7; D is unresolved. CDR3 length: 14 amino acids. The germline V gene encodes CDR1 SGHAT and CDR2 FQNNGV. The V end was cut by 7 bases, the J end by 0 bases, with 13 bases between. CDR3 nucleotide sequence: TGTGCCAGCAAAACCCAGGTGAACTCCTACGAGCAGTACTTC. It yields the protein CASKTQVNSYEQYF.

This clone was seen just once. The CDR3 sequence: CASSLTGDSPLHF. The DNA of the CDR3 is TGCGCCAGCAGCTTGACAGGGGATTCACCCCTCCACTTT. The chain couples TRBV5-1 to TRBJ1-6; 7 nucleotides agree with TRBD1. This CDR3 is 13 amino acids long. Germline trimming cut 1 base from V and 8 bases from J; bases unmatched to any gene: 0. CDR1 and CDR2 from the germline V gene are SGHRS and YFSETQ.

The chain uses TRBV2 and TRBJ2-7, with 8 bases that match TRBD1. Germline CDR1 SNHLY, CDR2 FYNNEI. The CDR3 runs 12 residues. V lost 8 bases, J lost 2 bases, and 2 bases stayed unmatched. CDR3 nucleotides: TGTGCCAGCCGACAGGGGACCTACGAGCAGTACTTC. Translating gives CASRQGTYEQYF.

CDR3 sequence: CASSQSARGSQDEQYF. For the CDR3, the DNA is TGTGCCAGCAGCCAGTCGGCCCGAGGGAGTCAAGACGAGCAGTACTTC. The chain couples TRBV7-9 to TRBJ2-7, with D possibly TRBD2 on 5 matching bases. Germline CDR1 and CDR2: SEHNR and FQNEAQ (reference sequence). The germline V and J ends were trimmed by 5 bases and 5 bases, with 22 bases remaining between them. This CDR3 is built from 16 residues.

The chain carries TRBV5-6 and TRBJ2-7; 10 bases align to TRBD2. V was pared by 4 bases and J by 3 bases, with 7 bases of the junction left unmatched. Per germline, CDR1 SGHDT and CDR2 YYEEEE. The CDR3 totals 15 residues. The CDR3 region has the DNA TGTGCCAGCAGCCAAATAGCGGGAGGTATCTACGAGCAGTACTTC. Its translation is CASSQIAGGIYEQYF.

The chain's CDR3 is CASSPWQGGRGNQPQHF. The CDR3 DNA is TGTGCCAGCAGCCCCTGGCAGGGGGGTCGAGGCAATCAGCCCCAGCATTTT. The rearrangement joins TRBV2 to TRBJ1-5, with TRBD1 matching over 7 bases. The CDR3 loop spans 17 amino acids. Germline V CDR1 and CDR2: SNHLY, FYNNEI. Germline trimming cut 6 bases from V and 2 bases from J; bases unmatched to any gene: 13.

This chain joins TRBV7-6 and TRBJ1-5, with D uncertain. Germline lookup yields CDR1 SGHVS and CDR2 FNYEAQ. The CDR3 loop spans 13 amino acids. Trimming stripped 0 bases from V and 6 bases from J, with 6 bases between. For the CDR3, the DNA is TGTGCCAGCAGCTTAGCCCGGGGTCAGCCCCAGCATTTT. Its translation: CASSLARGQPQHF.

CDR3 in amino acids: CASSDIRADTQYF. The CDR3 bases are TGTGCCAGCAGTGATATCAGGGCAGATACGCAGTATTTT. The chain carries TRBV25-1 and TRBJ2-3; D might be TRBD1 (5 bases). The V gene's germline CDR1 is MGHDK and CDR2 SYGVNS. Trimming took 3 bases from V and 4 from J, leaving 8 bases between them. This CDR3 is built from 13 residues.

The chain uses TRBV4-1 and TRBJ2-3; TRBD2 agrees at 12 bases. J lost 5 bases, V lost 3 bases, and 6 bases had no gene match. The CDR3 totals 16 residues. Germline V lookup: CDR1 MGHRA, CDR2 YSYEKL. The CDR3 nucleotides are TGCGCCAGCAGCCAGCCTAGCGGGGGGGCCAAAGATACGCAGTATTTT. Translating gives CASSQPSGGAKDTQYF.

The chain carries TRBV7-2 and TRBJ1-2, with D perhaps matching TRBD1 (6 bases). Germline assignment: CDR1 SGHTA and CDR2 FQGNSA. This CDR3 has 15 residues. Trimming pared 1 base from V and 8 bases from J, leaving 17 bases between. DNA of the CDR3: TGTGCCAGCAGCTTAGGTGTCCCCGGGACATCGGGCTACACCTTC. It codes for CASSLGVPGTSGYTF.

V gene TRBV28 combines with J gene TRBJ2-7; 9 bases are shared with TRBD2. The CDR3 contains 14 residues. The junction had 3 bases not matched to a gene; V was cut back by 3 bases and J by 3 bases. Germline assignment: CDR1 MDHEN and CDR2 SYDVKM. The CDR3 nucleotides read TGTGCCAGCAGTTTGGGACTAGCAAACTACGAGCAGTACTTC. Translation gives CASSLGLANYEQYF.

This rearrangement joins TRBV5-3 to TRBJ1-5; 8 bases map to TRBD1. TRBV5-3 is noted as an ORF with a role that remains uncertain. CDR3 size: 16 residues. J was trimmed by 3 bases and V by 4 bases; bases with no gene match: 9. The CDR3 loop reads CARSGKYRGFNQPQHF. The CDR3 nucleotides read TGTGCCAGAAGCGGGAAATACAGGGGGTTCAATCAGCCCCAGCATTTT.

V gene TRBV6-6 combines with J gene TRBJ2-5; TRBD1 agrees at 9 bases. The V gene end was trimmed by 5 bases and the J gene end by 3 bases; junction bases not matched to a gene: 7. This CDR3 spans 15 amino acids. From germline, CDR1 is MNHNY and CDR2 SVGAGI (reference sequence). CDR3 amino acids: CASSTPGTGKETQYF. The DNA for the CDR3 is TGTGCCAGCAGTACGCCCGGGACAGGGAAAGAGACCCAGTACTTC.

The chain is built from TRBV6-1 and TRBJ2-3; 7 bases are shared with TRBD2. The CDR3 runs 15 residues. CDR1 MNHNS and CDR2 SASEGT come from the germline V gene. J lost 6 bases, V lost 3 bases, and 9 bases had no gene match. This CDR3 reads CASSDLPGGWDTQYF. The CDR3 nucleotides are TGTGCCAGCAGTGATCTTCCGGGGGGTTGGGATACGCAGTATTTT.

This chain connects TRBV19 to TRBJ1-4; 7 nucleotides line up with TRBD1. The CDR3 contains 15 residues. The trim removed 5 bases at V and 4 bases at J, leaving 7 bases unmatched. Germline CDR1 and CDR2: LNHDA and SQIVND (reference sequence). The DNA of the CDR3 is TGTGCCAGTAGTGTCGACAGGGCGTATAATGAAAAACTGTTTTTT. Its protein is CASSVDRAYNEKLFF.

The rearrangement links TRBV9 to TRBJ2-1, with 12 bases that match TRBD2. There are 17 residues in the CDR3. V was clipped by 3 bases and J by 7 bases; unmatched bases: 11. Germline CDR1 SGDLS, CDR2 YYNGEE. CDR3 coding DNA: TGTGCCAGCAGCGCCGCTAGCGGGAGGGCCCCTTTGAATGAGCAGTTCTTC. Translation: CASSAASGRAPLNEQFF.

The rearrangement joins TRBV4-2 to TRBJ1-1; D remains ambiguous. The CDR3 length is 13 residues. Germline assignment: CDR1 LGHNA and CDR2 YNFKEQ. The V end was cut by 0 bases, the J end by 9 bases, with 11 bases between. The CDR3 loop reads CASSQEMGIQAFF. CDR3 coding DNA: TGTGCCAGCAGCCAAGAAATGGGCATCCAAGCTTTCTTT.

Comments on this clone: Other nucleotide sequences from this sample produce the same CDR3. The rearrangement uses TRBV28 and TRBJ1-1, with a weak D call TRBD1 (6 bases). The CDR3 covers 12 residues. V lost 2 bases, J lost 5 bases, and 6 bases lay in between. Germline V gene lookup returns CDR1 MDHEN and CDR2 SYDVKM. This CDR3 reads CASSLQGTEAFF. As DNA, the CDR3 is TGTGCCAGCAGTTTACAGGGGACTGAAGCTTTCTTT. Based on the CDR3 plus reference TRBV28 and TRBJ1-1, the full variable domain is DVKVTQSSRYLVKRTGEKVFLECVQDMDHENMFWYRQDPGLGLRLIYFSYDVKMKEKGDIPEGYSVSREKKERFSLILESASTNQTSMYLCASSLQGTEAFFGQGTRLTVV.

V usage is TRBV30 and J usage is TRBJ2-3; 11 nucleotides match TRBD1. Looked up from germline, CDR1 is GTSNPN and CDR2 is SVGIG (reference sequence). This CDR3 is built from 15 residues. J was trimmed by 2 bases and V by 5 bases; bases with no gene match: 6. The CDR3 DNA reads TGTGCCTGGGAAAGGACAGGGGGCTACACAGATACGCAGTATTTT. This encodes CAWERTGGYTDTQYF. The variable domain in full, completed from reference TRBV30 and TRBJ2-3, reads SQTIHQWPATLVQPVGSPLSLECTVEGTSNPNLYWYRQAAGRGLQLLFYSVGIGQISSEVPQNLSASRPQDRQFILSSKKLLLSDSGFYLCAWERTGGYTDTQYFGPGTRLTVL.

This clone is termed medium-sized. The chain joins TRBV14 to TRBJ2-7; unclear D gene. Germline CDR1 reads SGHDN; CDR2 reads FVKESK. The CDR3 is made up of 14 amino acids. Trimming stripped 1 base from V and 0 bases from J, with 7 bases between. CDR3 nucleotide sequence: TGTGCCAGCAGCCAAGGTCGTTCCTCCTACGAGCAGTACTTC. Translating gives CASSQGRSSYEQYF.

The rearrangement uses TRBV5-1 and TRBJ1-5, with 9 bases lining up with TRBD1. Germline V gene data show CDR1 as SGHRS and CDR2 as YFSETQ. The CDR3 runs to 14 residues. Unmatched junction bases numbered 1, after V lost 0 bases and J lost 6 bases. The CDR3, as DNA: TGCGCCAGCAGCTTGGGACAGGGGGGTCAGCCCCAGCATTTT. It codes for CASSLGQGGQPQHF.

The chain joins TRBV7-9 to TRBJ2-3; 8 bases align to TRBD2. The germline CDR1 and CDR2 sequences are SEHNR and FQNEAQ (reference sequence). The CDR3 has 16 amino acids. The J segment lost 4 bases and the V segment lost 5 bases, leaving 11 bases of the junction unmatched. CDR3 amino acids: CASSLTGGRPSDTQYF. The CDR3 DNA is TGTGCCAGCAGCCTTACGGGGGGGCGGCCCTCAGATACGCAGTATTTT.

The chain recombines TRBV2 with TRBJ1-4; tentative D call: TRBD1 (5 bases). The CDR3 contains 14 residues. V shed 7 bases and J shed 0 bases, with 9 bases lying between them. Germline V gene sequence: CDR1 SNHLY, CDR2 FYNNEI. Written as DNA, the CDR3 is TGTGCCAGCAAAGGGGCGGCAACTAATGAAAAACTGTTTTTT. Its protein is CASKGAATNEKLFF.

CDR3 protein: CASSELRYEQYF. The CDR3 bases are TGTGCCAGCAGTGAACTCAGATACGAGCAGTACTTC. V is TRBV6-1 and J is TRBJ2-7; no clear D. The CDR3 runs to 12 residues. Trimming pared 2 bases from V and 4 bases from J, leaving 6 bases between. In germline, CDR1 is MNHNS, CDR2 SASEGT.

This clone occurred once. V and J are TRBV30 and TRBJ2-3; TRBD2 aligns across 8 bases. The CDR3 runs 14 residues. Germline V gives CDR1 GTSNPN, CDR2 SVGIG (reference sequence). V dropped 4 bases and J dropped 3; count of bases not matched to a gene: 6. The CDR3: CAWNRGGSTDTQYF. DNA of the CDR3: TGTGCCTGGAACCGGGGGGGGTCGACAGATACGCAGTATTTT. The full variable domain, in which reference TRBV30 and TRBJ2-3 provide the parts outside the CDR3, is SQTIHQWPATLVQPVGSPLSLECTVEGTSNPNLYWYRQAAGRGLQLLFYSVGIGQISSEVPQNLSASRPQDRQFILSSKKLLLSDSGFYLCAWNRGGSTDTQYFGPGTRLTVL.

This chain joins TRBV6-1 and TRBJ2-7; TRBD1 aligns across 8 bases. There are 15 residues in the CDR3. CDR1 is MNHNS, CDR2 SASEGT, per germline. V shed 5 bases, J shed 1 base, and the junction held 7 bases outside the gene matches. Written as DNA, the CDR3 is TGTGCCAGCAGTCCAGGACGGGACAGGTCCTACGAGCAGTACTTC. Protein product: CASSPGRDRSYEQYF.

V gene TRBV5-4 combines with J gene TRBJ2-2; 7 bases align to TRBD2. Per the germline V gene, CDR1 is SGHNT and CDR2 is YYREEE (reference sequence). The V gene end was trimmed by 2 bases and the J gene end by 4 bases; junction bases not matched to a gene: 8. The CDR3 has 16 amino acids. The CDR3 here is CASSLRAGVSTGELFF. CDR3 coding DNA: TGTGCCAGCAGCTTAAGGGCGGGAGTAAGCACCGGGGAGCTGTTTTTT.

The rearrangement uses TRBV5-4 and TRBJ2-5, with TRBD1 matching over 9 bases. V dropped 5 bases and J dropped 4; count of bases not matched to a gene: 9. The CDR3 is made up of 15 amino acids. Germline CDR1 is SGHNT and CDR2 is YYREEE (reference sequence). The CDR3 sequence is CASRGVTGGAETQYF. The DNA for the CDR3 is TGTGCCAGCAGGGGAGTAACAGGGGGCGCAGAGACCCAGTACTTC.